The 7 T cell receptor beta chains in this list originate from one sample, sequenced in a study of radiotherapy plus CTLA-4 blockade in lung cancer. Generated by immunoSEQ multiplex PCR, the TCRdb table keeps only in-frame clones and is missing some. The sample yields more than 90,000 clones, 75% to 80% seen once. Specimen: peripheral blood, collected from a patient treated with radiotherapy plus ipilimumab. These receptors originate from a human donor with non-small cell lung cancer who had a partial response to radiotherapy plus ipilimumab.

Details on this clone: The same CDR3 is also encoded by other DNA sequences in this sample. This sequence joins TRBV28 and TRBJ2-3; 7 bases match TRBD2. The V gene's germline CDR1 is MDHEN and CDR2 SYDVKM. The CDR3 spans 15 residues. With 4 bases clipped from V and 0 bases from J, the junction kept 4 bases outside the gene matches. The CDR3 loop is CASSSRLASTDTQYF. The CDR3 nucleotides are TGTGCCAGCAGTTCCAGACTAGCAAGCACAGATACGCAGTATTTT.

The chain employs TRBV28 and TRBJ1-1, with D hard to call. V was cut by 5 bases and J by 1 base, with 11 bases left in between. The CDR3 contains 14 residues. Germline V gene data show CDR1 as MDHEN and CDR2 as SYDVKM. CDR3 region: CASSPGGPNTEAFF. For the CDR3, the DNA is TGTGCCAGCAGTCCCGGAGGGCCGAACACTGAAGCTTTCTTT.

The chain uses TRBV5-1 and TRBJ2-2; tentatively, D is TRBD2 (5 bases). This CDR3 contains 15 residues. The V end was cut by 1 base, the J end by 5 bases, with 12 bases between. Germline values: CDR1 SGHRS, CDR2 YFSETQ. The CDR3 DNA reads as TGCGCCAGCAGCTTGCGCGGGTTTGGGACCGGGGAGCTGTTTTTT. As protein: CASSLRGFGTGELFF.

The sample holds one count of this clone. The V gene is TRBV6-5, the J gene TRBJ1-4; D perhaps matches TRBD1 (6 bases). Germline V gene sequence: CDR1 MNHEY, CDR2 SVGAGI. The CDR3 sequence is 12 residues long. CDR3 amino acids: CAAGVRNEKLFF. The CDR3 nucleotides read TGTGCAGCAGGGGTGCGCAATGAAAAACTGTTTTTT.

The chain employs TRBV6-5 and TRBJ1-1; D remains ambiguous. Looked up from germline, CDR1 is MNHEY and CDR2 is SVGAGI. Trimming shortened V by 8 bases and J by 1 base, and 8 bases separated the two germline ends. The CDR3 spans 12 residues. The DNA for the CDR3 is TGTGCCAGCCTATCCGCGAACACTGAAGCTTTCTTT. Its protein product is CASLSANTEAFF.

V and J are TRBV7-2 and TRBJ2-7; TRBD2 is a possible D gene (6 bases). The germline gives CDR1 SGHTA, CDR2 FQGNSA. The V and J ends lost 3 bases and 7 bases respectively, with 7 bases between them. The length of the CDR3 is 11 residues. The CDR3 protein is CASSFGGEQYV. CDR3 nucleotide sequence: TGTGCCAGCAGCTTCGGGGGTGAGCAGTACGTC.

This sequence joins TRBV28 and TRBJ2-3, with D possibly matching TRBD2 (5 bases). The germline V gene encodes CDR1 MDHEN and CDR2 SYDVKM. The V gene lost 2 bases and the J gene lost 3 bases, with 6 bases spanning the gap. The CDR3 has 13 residues. For the CDR3, the DNA is TGTGCCAGCAGTTTACCGGGAACAGATACGCAGTATTTT. This codes for CASSLPGTDTQYF.